This T cell receptor beta chain derives from a study of blood T cells in healthy people across ages. The CDR3 has 18 amino acids. The germline V and J ends were trimmed by 6 bases and 0 bases, with 20 bases remaining between them. The sample providers were healthy Caucasian people from Russia, aged about 6 to 90. A sample-barcoded 5' primer and a J-beta primer mix were used in a second PCR of roughly 6 to 11 cycles. TCRdb re-called the 5' RACE reads with MiXCR, one entry per CDR3 protein. Among 600,000 to 900,000 distinct CDR3 sequences, around 25% were seen once, and the ten largest hold around 3%. This clonotype was recorded many times. These data were also filed under a second study, of T cells of mothers and their children. That study adds: Both sample barcodes and 2-4 random nucleotides came from the M1S primer of the second PCR.

Input material: blood. The gene calls are TRBV12-3 or TRBV12-4 and TRBJ2-2, with D perhaps assigned TRBD1 or TRBD2 (5 bases each). This TCR derives from a boy under 18 in good health. CDR3: CASSFRDGYFANTGELFF. DNA of the CDR3: TGTGCCAGCAGCTTCCGGGACGGTTACTTCGCGAACACCGGGGAGCTGTTTTTT.